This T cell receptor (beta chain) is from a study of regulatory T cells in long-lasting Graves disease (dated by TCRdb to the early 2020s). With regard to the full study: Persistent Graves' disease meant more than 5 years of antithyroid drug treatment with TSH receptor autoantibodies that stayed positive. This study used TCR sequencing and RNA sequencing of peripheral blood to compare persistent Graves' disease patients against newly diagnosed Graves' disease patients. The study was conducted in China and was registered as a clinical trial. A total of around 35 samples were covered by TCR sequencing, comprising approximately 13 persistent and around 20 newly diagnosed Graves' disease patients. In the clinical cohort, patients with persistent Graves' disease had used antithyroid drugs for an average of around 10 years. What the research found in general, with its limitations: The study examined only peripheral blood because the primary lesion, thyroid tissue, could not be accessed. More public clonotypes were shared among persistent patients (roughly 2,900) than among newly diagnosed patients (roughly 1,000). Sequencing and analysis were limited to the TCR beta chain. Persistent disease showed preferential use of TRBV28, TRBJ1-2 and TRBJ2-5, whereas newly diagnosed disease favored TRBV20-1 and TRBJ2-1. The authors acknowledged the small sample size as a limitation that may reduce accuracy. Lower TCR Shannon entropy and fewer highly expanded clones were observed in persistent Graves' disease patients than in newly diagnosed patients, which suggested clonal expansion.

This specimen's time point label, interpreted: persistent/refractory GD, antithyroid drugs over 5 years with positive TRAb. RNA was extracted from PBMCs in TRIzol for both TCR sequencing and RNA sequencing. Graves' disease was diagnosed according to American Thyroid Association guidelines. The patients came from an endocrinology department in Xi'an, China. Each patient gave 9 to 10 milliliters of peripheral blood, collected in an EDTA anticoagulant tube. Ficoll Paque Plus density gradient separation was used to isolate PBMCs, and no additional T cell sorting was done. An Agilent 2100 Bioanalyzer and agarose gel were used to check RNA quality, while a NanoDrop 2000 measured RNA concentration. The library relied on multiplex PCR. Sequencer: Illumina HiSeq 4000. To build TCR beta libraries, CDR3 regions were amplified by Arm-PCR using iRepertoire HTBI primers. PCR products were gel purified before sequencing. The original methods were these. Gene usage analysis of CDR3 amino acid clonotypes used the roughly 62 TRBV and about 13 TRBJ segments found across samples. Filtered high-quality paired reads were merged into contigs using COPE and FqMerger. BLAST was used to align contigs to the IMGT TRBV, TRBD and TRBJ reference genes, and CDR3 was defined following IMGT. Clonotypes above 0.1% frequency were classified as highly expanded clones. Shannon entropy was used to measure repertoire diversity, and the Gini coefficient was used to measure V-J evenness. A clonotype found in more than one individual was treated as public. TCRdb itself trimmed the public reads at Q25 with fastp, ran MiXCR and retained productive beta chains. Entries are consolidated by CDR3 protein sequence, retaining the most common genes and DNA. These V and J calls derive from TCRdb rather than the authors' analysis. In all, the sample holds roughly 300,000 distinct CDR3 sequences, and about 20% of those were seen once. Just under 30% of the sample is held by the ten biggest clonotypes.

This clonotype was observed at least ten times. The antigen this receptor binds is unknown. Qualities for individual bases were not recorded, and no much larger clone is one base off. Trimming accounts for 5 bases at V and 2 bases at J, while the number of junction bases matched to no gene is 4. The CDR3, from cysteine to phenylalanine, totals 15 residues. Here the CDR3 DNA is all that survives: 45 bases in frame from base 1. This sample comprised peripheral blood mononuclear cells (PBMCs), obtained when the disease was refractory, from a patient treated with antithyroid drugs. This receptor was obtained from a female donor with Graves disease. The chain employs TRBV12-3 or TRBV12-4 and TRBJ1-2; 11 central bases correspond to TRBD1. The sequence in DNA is TGTGCCAGCAGTGGACAGGGGGCCGTCAACTATGGCTACACCTTC. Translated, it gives CASSGQGAVNYGYTF.